Detailed here is one T cell receptor beta chain. What antigen it recognizes has not been identified. No per-base quality is available; no much larger clone lies one base away. This sample stems from a study of PD-L1 blockade in urothelial cancer (dated by TCRdb to between 2016 and 2019). A note on the overall study: All patients started therapy in about 2014 and received atezolizumab 1,200 mg intravenously every 3 weeks. About nine tenths of the roughly 29 patients were males with bladder-origin urothelial cancer, and about 65% of the roughly 30 reported a prior smoking history. Patients had an ECOG performance status of 0 or 1 and had received between 0 and 3 prior chemotherapy regimens. Blood samples were analyzed at two time points: 3 weeks after treatment start (second dose) and 6 weeks after treatment start. Blood samples yielded a median of around 140,000 T cells and 65,000 to 95,000 unique TCRs, with median clonality approximately 0.08. An exploratory multi-omic analysis was conducted of the somatic, immune and clinical correlates of response to PD-L1 blockade with atezolizumab in urothelial cancer. Pretreatment tumor samples and matched peripheral blood, collected serially before and after atezolizumab treatment, underwent TCR sequencing. Durable clinical benefit was defined as progression-free survival longer than 6 months, and TCR features were also tested against progression-free and overall survival. In the same patients, pretreatment tumors underwent whole exome sequencing and RNA sequencing in addition to TCR sequencing. Eight to ten patients achieved durable clinical benefit and approximately 20 did not. Pretreatment blood TCR-seq was available for about 27 patients, at least one posttreatment blood collection was obtained for around 24 patients, and tumor TCR-seq was available for around 24 patients. The study at large found these results: Improved progression-free and overall survival was found to be associated with pretreatment peripheral blood TCR clonality below the median. Small sample size (n ≈ 30) and many exploratory analyses mean the results are intended to be hypothesis-generating. At 3 weeks after the start of treatment, tumor-associated TCR clones in peripheral blood had expanded more in patients with durable benefit (n of about 20, p = 0.022).

A cohort of 25 to 30 patients with locally advanced or metastatic urothelial carcinoma, treated at Memorial Sloan Kettering on a trial protocol, was included. Peripheral blood mononuclear cells were collected pretreatment and during treatment, with between 1 and 8 total time points obtained per patient. The Qiagen DNeasy Blood extraction kit was used to purify genomic DNA from total PBMCs and tumor samples. PBMCs were collected pretreatment and during treatment, and were isolated and stored as previously described. To estimate absolute template abundance from read counts, synthetic TCR analog templates were spiked into each PCR. TCRbeta CDR3 regions were amplified from genomic DNA with bias-controlled V and J gene primers using the immunoSEQ assay. Sequencing of rearranged TCRbeta segments was performed at approximately 20X coverage. Under the source paper's analysis protocol: Clustering was used to correct sequencing errors, and CDR3s were annotated against IMGT so that V, D and J genes could be assigned. Downstream analyses used only productive TCRbeta rearrangements, leaving out any out-of-frame or stop-codon sequences. Clonality was calculated as one minus the Shannon entropy normalized by the log of the number of unique productive sequences. Fisher's exact test with Benjamini-Hochberg correction, at a threshold of adjusted p below 0.01, was used to find clones that differed between time points or between blood and tumor. This is the immuneACCESS table as TCRdb keeps it, with only in-frame sequences that have V and J called. A part of the clones is gone; compared with another copy, unresolved V genes explain less than half, and the rest is unexplained. V and J calls and clone size come straight from that table; D and trimming were deduced from the DNA. A total of some 100,000 clones appear in this sample, roughly nine tenths of them only once. The top ten clones comprise roughly 0.93% of the sample.

This specimen consisted of PBMCs, obtained around atezolizumab (anti-PD-L1) treatment. This sequence originates from an elderly woman with urothelial cancer.

CDR3 loop: CASSYGRGSSYEQYF. Read as DNA, the sequence is TGTGCCAGCAGTTACGGACGGGGAAGCTCCTACGAGCAGTACTTC. This chain joins TRBV6-5 to TRBJ2-7; the best D guess is TRBD2, with 5 bases matching. CDR1 and CDR2, per the germline V gene, are MNHEY and SVGAGI. V lost 2 bases and J lost 0 bases; the stretch between them is 11 bases long. The CDR3, cysteine through phenylalanine, is 15 amino acids long. Only CDR3 DNA remains: 45 bases, in frame from the first base.